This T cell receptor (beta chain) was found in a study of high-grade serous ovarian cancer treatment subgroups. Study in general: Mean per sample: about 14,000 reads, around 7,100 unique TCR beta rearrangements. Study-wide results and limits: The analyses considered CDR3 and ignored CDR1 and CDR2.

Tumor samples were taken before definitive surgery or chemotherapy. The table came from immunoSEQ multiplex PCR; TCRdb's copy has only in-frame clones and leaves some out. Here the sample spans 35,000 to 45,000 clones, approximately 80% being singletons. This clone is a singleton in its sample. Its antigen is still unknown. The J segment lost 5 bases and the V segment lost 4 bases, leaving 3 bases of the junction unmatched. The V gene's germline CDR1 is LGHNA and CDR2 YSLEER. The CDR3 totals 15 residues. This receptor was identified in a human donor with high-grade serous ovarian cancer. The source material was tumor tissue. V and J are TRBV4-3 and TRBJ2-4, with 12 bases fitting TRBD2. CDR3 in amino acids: CASSRLAGAENIQYF. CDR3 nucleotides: TGCGCCAGCAGCCGACTAGCGGGAGCGGAAAACATTCAGTACTTC.